This paragraph reports one T cell receptor beta chain. Its specificity is not known. This sample is part of a study of T-cell memory formation after mild COVID-19. This CDR3 comprises 15 residues. V lost 0 bases to trimming and J lost 4 bases, with 9 bases between them. Germline CDR1 and CDR2: MRHNA and SNTAGT. Study-level points and caveats: Unconfirmed was the SARS-CoV-2 specificity of second-wave clones that peaked on day 37.

TCRdb ran MiXCR on the 5' RACE reads and lists one entry per CDR3 protein. This sample yields about 210,000 distinct CDR3 sequences, of which more than 25% are seen a single time; 9.5% to 12% belongs to the top ten. This chain joins TRBV6-4 and TRBJ2-2; D remains unclear. Sequencing was performed on PBMCs or a T cell subset sorted from them (not recorded which). The receptor comes from an adult woman who had mild COVID-19 (a few samples of this study predate the infection). Cell type and time point are not known. The CDR3 coding sequence is TGTGCCAGCAGTGACTCTAGGCAGACCACCGGGGAGCTGTTTTTT. It translates to CASSDSRQTTGELFF.